These 25 T cell receptor beta chains came from one sample sequenced in a study of blood T cell dynamics during melanoma immunotherapy. Libraries were prepared by immunoSEQ multiplex PCR; TCRdb keeps only in-frame clonotypes and omits some of them. The sample has approximately 20,000 clones; roughly 87% are singletons. Time point described: week 3, after first cycle of checkpoint inhibitor. This specimen was blood, taken from a patient treated with checkpoint blockade. All receptors derive from a human donor with melanoma.

This sequence joins TRBV5-1 and TRBJ1-5; 10 bases align to TRBD1. This CDR3 comprises 17 residues. Germline-derived CDR1 and CDR2 are SGHRS and YFSETQ. The V and J ends lost 5 bases and 3 bases, in that order; junction bases with no gene match: 11. CDR3 in DNA: TGCGCCAGCAGTCAACCCGGGACAGGGGCCCCCAATCAGCCCCAGCATTTT. Encoded protein: CASSQPGTGAPNQPQHF.

This chain connects TRBV6-5 to TRBJ1-1; the D is unclear. The CDR3 totals 12 residues. CDR1 and CDR2 from the germline V gene are MNHEY and SVGAGI. V gave up 7 bases and J gave up 6 bases, with 12 bases separating them. CDR3 nucleotide sequence: TGTGCCAGCAATACTTATAGATCTGAAGCTTTCTTT. Amino acids: CASNTYRSEAFF.

The V call is TRBV10-2, the J call TRBJ1-1; D is ambiguous. This CDR3 spans 13 amino acids. In germline, CDR1 is WSHSY, CDR2 SAAADI. V was clipped by 4 bases and J by 1 base, with 7 bases between them. This chain's CDR3 is CASSVRENTEAFF. In nucleotides, the CDR3 is TGCGCCAGCAGTGTCAGAGAGAACACTGAAGCTTTCTTT.

The chain couples TRBV28 to TRBJ1-6; 7 bases align to TRBD1. The V gene's germline CDR1 is MDHEN and CDR2 SYDVKM. Trimming cost V 11 bases and J 5 bases; bases outside gene matches: 6. This CDR3 spans 13 amino acids. The DNA for the CDR3 is TGTGCCGGACGGACAGGCAATAATTCACCCCTCCACTTT. Encoded protein: CAGRTGNNSPLHF.

V and J are TRBV7-2 and TRBJ1-2; the D is unclear. The CDR3 is 14 amino acids. The V end was cut by 1 base, the J end by 3 bases, with 9 bases between. CDR1 SGHTA and CDR2 FQGNSA come from the germline V gene. The CDR3 loop reads CASSLGPEDYGYTF. The CDR3 coding sequence is TGTGCCAGCAGCTTAGGGCCAGAGGACTATGGCTACACCTTC.

V and J are TRBV6-1 and TRBJ2-3; perhaps TRBD2 as D (5 bases). Germline V gene lookup returns CDR1 MNHNS and CDR2 SASEGT. The V and J ends lost 3 bases and 0 bases respectively, with 13 bases between them. The CDR3 length is 16 residues. CDR3 sequence reads: CASSDMREPSTDTQYF. CDR3 bases: TGTGCCAGCAGTGATATGAGGGAACCTAGCACAGATACGCAGTATTTT.

The J gene is TRBJ2-1, the V gene TRBV13, with 8 bases aligning to TRBD2. Germline lookup yields CDR1 PRHDT and CDR2 FYEKMQ (reference sequence). The CDR3 spans 15 residues. J lost 8 bases, V lost 4 bases, and 10 bases had no gene match. The chain's CDR3 is CASSSSTRTSYEQFF. The DNA for the CDR3 is TGTGCCAGCAGCTCTTCAACGCGGACTAGCTATGAGCAGTTCTTC.

The chain has TRBV18 and TRBJ2-1; 8 bases are shared with TRBD2. Trimming at V came to 2 bases and at J to 9 bases, leaving 0 bases not matched to a gene. The germline V gene has CDR1 KGHSH and CDR2 LQKENI. This CDR3 spans 12 amino acids. The CDR3 region has the DNA TGTGCCAGCTCACCAGCGGGAGGTGAGCAGTTCTTC. Translated: CASSPAGGEQFF.

This rearrangement joins TRBV5-4 to TRBJ2-3; either TRBD1 or TRBD2 may fit D (5 bases each). Germline V CDR1 and CDR2: SGHNT, YYREEE (reference sequence). Trimming left V 4 bases short and J 6 bases short, with 21 bases between. The CDR3 contains 16 residues. CDR3 amino acids: CASSPEGRAVKDTQYF. The CDR3 bases are TGTGCCAGCAGCCCCGAGGGACGAGCCGTGAAGGATACGCAGTATTTT.

This clone was observed a few times. V usage is TRBV6-4 and J usage is TRBJ2-1; TRBD2 matches at 9 bases. In germline, CDR1 is MRHNA, CDR2 SNTAGT. With V trimmed by 3 bases and J by 6 bases, 9 bases remained unmatched. The CDR3 extends over 16 amino acids. This chain's CDR3 is CASSESSSGAGNEQFF. DNA of the CDR3: TGTGCCAGCAGTGAATCGTCTAGCGGGGCTGGCAATGAGCAGTTCTTC.

The J gene is TRBJ2-3, the V gene TRBV19, with 8 bases lining up with TRBD1. With V trimmed by 6 bases and J by 1 base, 12 bases remained unmatched. The germline V gene has CDR1 LNHDA and CDR2 SQIVND (reference sequence). The CDR3 totals 17 residues. CDR3 sequence (DNA): TGTGCCAGTAGCCGCCCCAGGGGGCGGTCGGGCACAGATACGCAGTATTTT. As protein: CASSRPRGRSGTDTQYF.

Only a few counts were recorded for this clone. V gene TRBV19 combines with J gene TRBJ1-5; 8 bases line up with TRBD1. From germline, CDR1 is LNHDA and CDR2 SQIVND (reference sequence). After removal of 4 bases from V and 7 bases from J, the junction contained 6 bases not matched to a gene. The CDR3 is made up of 14 amino acids. The CDR3 DNA is TGTGCCAGTAGTACAACGGACAGGGCCCAGCCCCAGCATTTT. This sequence encodes CASSTTDRAQPQHF. Combining the CDR3 with reference TRBV19 and TRBJ1-5 gives the whole variable domain DGGITQSPKYLFRKEGQNVTLSCEQNLNHDAMYWYRQDPGQGLRLIYYSQIVNDFQKGDIAEGYSVSREKKESFPLTVTSAQKNPTAFYLCASSTTDRAQPQHFGDGTRLSIL.

Turning to this clone: This CDR3 is also generated by other DNA sequences in the sample. The chain has TRBV7-2 and TRBJ2-2; the match to TRBD1 covers 10 bases. Germline V gene lookup returns CDR1 SGHTA and CDR2 FQGNSA. Trimming at V came to 5 bases and at J to 5 bases, leaving 5 bases not matched to a gene. CDR3 length equals 15 residues. The CDR3 nucleotides read TGTGCCAGCAGCCCGGGACAGGGGTGGACCGGGGAGCTGTTTTTT. As protein: CASSPGQGWTGELFF.

In its sample, this clone was seen once. The CDR3 nucleotides read TGCGCCAGCAGCTTGGAGGGACGGCCCTACGAGCAGTACTTC. Translating it yields CASSLEGRPYEQYF. V and J are TRBV5-1 and TRBJ2-5; D may be TRBD1 or TRBD2 (5 bases each). The J call may be wrong; the DNA end is better matched by TRBJ2-7. Germline V CDR1 and CDR2: SGHRS, YFSETQ. The CDR3 extends over 14 amino acids.

V and J are TRBV7-2 and TRBJ2-1, with TRBD2 matching 8 bases. The CDR3 runs 16 residues. Germline V CDR1 and CDR2: SGHTA, FQGNSA. V dropped 2 bases and J dropped 3; count of bases not matched to a gene: 6. CDR3 amino acids: CASSLSAGVGYNEQFF. The CDR3 DNA sequence: TGTGCCAGCAGCTTATCAGCGGGAGTGGGCTACAATGAGCAGTTCTTC.

This clone was counted a single time. This sequence joins TRBV7-2 and TRBJ1-2; D is undetermined. CDR3 length: 12 residues. V dropped 6 bases and J dropped 4 bases, with 9 bases sitting between them. Germline V lookup: CDR1 SGHTA, CDR2 FQGNSA. CDR3 sequence: CASSPPIYGYTF. The CDR3 region has the DNA TGTGCCAGCAGTCCGCCTATCTATGGCTACACCTTC.

The chain carries TRBV28 and TRBJ2-7; maybe TRBD2 (6 bases). In germline, CDR1 is MDHEN, CDR2 SYDVKM. The CDR3 consists of 14 residues. V shed 4 bases and J shed 4 bases, with 14 bases lying between them. CDR3 DNA: TGTGCCAGCAGTTATCGCGGGATCAATTACGAGCAGTACTTC. It translates to CASSYRGINYEQYF. The full variable domain, in which reference TRBV28 and TRBJ2-7 provide the parts outside the CDR3, is DVKVTQSSRYLVKRTGEKVFLECVQDMDHENMFWYRQDPGLGLRLIYFSYDVKMKEKGDIPEGYSVSREKKERFSLILESASTNQTSMYLCASSYRGINYEQYFGPGTRLTVT.

This chain uses TRBV7-2 with TRBJ2-1; D might be TRBD2 (6 bases). The CDR3 has 17 residues. Germline V lookup: CDR1 SGHTA, CDR2 FQGNSA. Trimming shortened V by 4 bases and J by 0 bases, and 16 bases separated the two germline ends. CDR3 region: CASSSPGLPGSYNEQFF. DNA of the CDR3: TGTGCCAGCAGCTCCCCGGGACTGCCGGGCTCCTACAATGAGCAGTTCTTC.

The rearrangement links TRBV5-1 to TRBJ2-3, with 8 bases lining up with TRBD2. This CDR3 spans 16 amino acids. V dropped 4 bases and J dropped 2; count of bases not matched to a gene: 9. Germline CDR1 and CDR2: SGHRS and YFSETQ. CDR3 bases: TGCGCCAGCAGCCCACTCCCAGCGGGAGACACAGATACGCAGTATTTT. Translation gives CASSPLPAGDTDTQYF.

The chain recombines TRBV19 with TRBJ2-7; TRBD1 matches 9 bases. The CDR3 covers 15 residues. The germline gives CDR1 LNHDA, CDR2 SQIVND (reference sequence). V trimming: 6 bases; J trimming: 2 bases; junction bases outside the gene matches: 8. This chain's CDR3 is CASSRGQGLAYEQYF. The CDR3 DNA reads TGTGCCAGTAGCAGGGGACAGGGTTTGGCCTACGAGCAGTACTTC.

The chain has TRBV2 and TRBJ2-3; D could derive from TRBD1 or TRBD2 (5 bases each). The CDR3 runs 14 residues. Germline V lookup: CDR1 SNHLY, CDR2 FYNNEI. Trimming took off 7 bases at V and 0 bases at J, with 11 bases between the two ends. CDR3 loop: CASTPGRSTDTQYF. The CDR3 DNA follows: TGTGCCAGCACCCCGGGACGGAGCACAGATACGCAGTATTTT.

The genes are TRBV5-6 and TRBJ1-3; D remains ambiguous. V lost 0 bases, J lost 4 bases, and 14 bases lay in between. This CDR3 spans 16 amino acids. Germline lookup yields CDR1 SGHDT and CDR2 YYEEEE. The CDR3 bases are TGTGCCAGCAGCTTGGTAGCCAGTGGCTCAGGAAACACCATATATTTT. It yields the protein CASSLVASGSGNTIYF.

V usage is TRBV28 and J usage is TRBJ2-5; 9 bases line up with TRBD1. Germline CDR1 is MDHEN and CDR2 is SYDVKM. Unmatched junction bases numbered 9, after V lost 6 bases and J lost 4 bases. There are 15 residues in the CDR3. The CDR3 is CASRRPGQGAETQYF. The DNA for the CDR3 is TGTGCCAGCAGACGTCCGGGACAGGGTGCAGAGACCCAGTACTTC.

The rearrangement joins TRBV7-6 to TRBJ2-1; D remains ambiguous. Trimming shortened V by 0 bases and J by 4 bases, and 10 bases separated the two germline ends. The CDR3 has 15 residues. Germline V CDR1 and CDR2: SGHVS, FNYEAQ. For the CDR3, the DNA is TGTGCCAGCAGCTTAGCTACCACATTTTACAATGAGCAGTTCTTC. This gives the protein CASSLATTFYNEQFF.

The chain has TRBV9 and TRBJ2-3; possibly TRBD2 for D (5 bases). V was pared by 0 bases and J by 10 bases, with 15 bases between. Germline V gene sequence: CDR1 SGDLS, CDR2 YYNGEE. The CDR3 loop spans 14 amino acids. CDR3 amino acids: CASSVGSGLAAQYF. CDR3 bases: TGTGCCAGCAGCGTAGGTTCGGGGTTGGCGGCGCAGTATTTT.